The 5 T cell receptor beta chains listed next were all sequenced from one sample in a study of T cell responses to AZD1222 COVID-19 vaccine. Repertoires were generated with immunoSEQ multiplex PCR, while TCRdb's copy carries only in-frame clones and drops some. The repertoire holds approximately 120,000 clones, with roughly 87% as singletons. Sequenced here: peripheral blood, sampled on day 0 of MenACWY control vaccination. The receptor set was obtained from an adult in good health.

The chain combines TRBV6-2 or TRBV6-3 with TRBJ1-5, with a possible D match to TRBD1 (6 bases). This CDR3 spans 14 amino acids. CDR1 is MNHEY and CDR2 is SVGEGT in the germline V gene. V shed 5 bases and J shed 7 bases, with 15 bases lying between them. This chain's CDR3 is CASSIRDTGQPQHF. The CDR3, as DNA: TGTGCCAGCAGTATCCGGGACACCGGCCAGCCCCAGCATTTT.

V gene TRBV6-5 combines with J gene TRBJ2-5, with D maybe TRBD1 (6 bases). The V gene lost 8 bases and the J gene lost 2 bases, with 15 bases spanning the gap. Germline CDR1 MNHEY, CDR2 SVGAGI. The CDR3 runs 14 residues. CDR3 DNA sequence: TGTGCCAGCCGTCTTACAGGGCCACAAGAGACCCAGTACTTC. Amino acid sequence: CASRLTGPQETQYF.

The V gene is TRBV28, the J gene TRBJ2-3; D might be TRBD2 (6 bases). The CDR3 is 15 amino acids. CDR1 and CDR2 from the germline V gene are MDHEN and SYDVKM. V was trimmed by 3 bases and J by 1 base, leaving 11 bases between them. CDR3 coding DNA: TGTGCCAGCAGTTTTACTAGCAAGGGCACAGATACGCAGTATTTT. This codes for CASSFTSKGTDTQYF.

The chain is built from TRBV29-1 and TRBJ2-7; D is possibly TRBD1 (6 bases). There are 13 residues in the CDR3. Germline assignment: CDR1 SQVTM and CDR2 ANQGSEA. V lost 8 bases to trimming and J lost 7 bases, with 21 bases between them. The DNA for the CDR3 is TGCAGCTTTTCGACAGGTGTCCTTCAAGAGCAGTACTTC. Protein sequence: CSFSTGVLQEQYF.

The chain uses TRBV5-4 and TRBJ2-7, with 10 bases aligning to TRBD2. The CDR3 spans 16 residues. Germline V lookup: CDR1 SGHNT, CDR2 YYREEE (reference sequence). After removal of 4 bases from V and 5 bases from J, the junction contained 12 bases not matched to a gene. In DNA, the CDR3 is TGTGCCAGCAGCAGTCCCAGCGGGAGGGTTTCTAACGAGCAGTACTTC. Translated, it gives CASSSPSGRVSNEQYF.